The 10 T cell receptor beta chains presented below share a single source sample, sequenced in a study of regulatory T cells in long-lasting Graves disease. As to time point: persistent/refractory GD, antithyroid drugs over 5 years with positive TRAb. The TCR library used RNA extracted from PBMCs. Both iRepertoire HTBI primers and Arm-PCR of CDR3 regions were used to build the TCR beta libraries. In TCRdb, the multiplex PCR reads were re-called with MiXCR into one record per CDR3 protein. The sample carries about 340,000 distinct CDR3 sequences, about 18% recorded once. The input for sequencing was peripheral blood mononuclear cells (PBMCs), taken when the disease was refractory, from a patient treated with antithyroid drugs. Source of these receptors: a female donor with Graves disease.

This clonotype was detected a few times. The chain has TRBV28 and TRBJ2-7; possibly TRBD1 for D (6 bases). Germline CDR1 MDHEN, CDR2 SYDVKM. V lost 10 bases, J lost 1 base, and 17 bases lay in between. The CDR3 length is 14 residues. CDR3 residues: CANSYRDTSYEQYF. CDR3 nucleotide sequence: TGTGCCAACAGCTACCGGGACACATCCTACGAGCAGTACTTC. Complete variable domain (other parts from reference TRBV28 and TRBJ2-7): DVKVTQSSRYLVKRTGEKVFLECVQDMDHENMFWYRQDPGLGLRLIYFSYDVKMKEKGDIPEGYSVSREKKERFSLILESASTNQTSMYLCANSYRDTSYEQYFGPGTRLTVT.

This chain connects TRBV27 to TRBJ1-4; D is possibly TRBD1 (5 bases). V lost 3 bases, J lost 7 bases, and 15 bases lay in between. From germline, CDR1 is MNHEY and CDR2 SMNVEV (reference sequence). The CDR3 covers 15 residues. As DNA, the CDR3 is TGTGCCAGCAGTTTCGGATTGGGGGGGGGTGAAAAACTGTTTTTT. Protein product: CASSFGLGGGEKLFF.

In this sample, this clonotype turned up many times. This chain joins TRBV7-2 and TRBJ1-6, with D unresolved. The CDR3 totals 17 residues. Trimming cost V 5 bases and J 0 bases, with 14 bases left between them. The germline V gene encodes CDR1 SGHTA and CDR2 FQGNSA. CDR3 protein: CASSLTSGSSYNSPLHF. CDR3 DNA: TGTGCCAGCAGCCTTACCTCAGGAAGCTCCTATAATTCACCCCTCCACTTT.

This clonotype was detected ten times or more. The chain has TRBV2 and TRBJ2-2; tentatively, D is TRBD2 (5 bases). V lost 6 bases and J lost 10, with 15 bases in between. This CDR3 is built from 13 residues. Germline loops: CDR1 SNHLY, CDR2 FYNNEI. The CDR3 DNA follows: TGTGCCAGCAGCCCGGGATCCCAAGAGGAGCTGTTTTTT. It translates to CASSPGSQEELFF.

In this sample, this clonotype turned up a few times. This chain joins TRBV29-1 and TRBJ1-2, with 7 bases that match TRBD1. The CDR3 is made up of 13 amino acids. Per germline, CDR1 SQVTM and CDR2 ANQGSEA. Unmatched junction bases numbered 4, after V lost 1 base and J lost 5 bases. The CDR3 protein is CSVEVARGYGYTF. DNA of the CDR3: TGCAGCGTTGAAGTGGCCAGGGGGTATGGCTACACCTTC. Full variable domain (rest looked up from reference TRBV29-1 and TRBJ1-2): SAVISQKPSRDICQRGTSLTIQCQVDSQVTMMFWYRQQPGQSLTLIATANQGSEATYESGFVIDKFPISRPNLTFSTLTVSNMSPEDSSIYLCSVEVARGYGYTFGSGTRLTVV.

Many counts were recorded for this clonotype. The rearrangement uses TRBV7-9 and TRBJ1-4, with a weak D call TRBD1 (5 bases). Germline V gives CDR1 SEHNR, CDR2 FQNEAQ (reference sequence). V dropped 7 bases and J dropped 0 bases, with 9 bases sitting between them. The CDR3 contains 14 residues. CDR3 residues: CASTPGSTNEKLFF. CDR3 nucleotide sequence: TGTGCCAGCACCCCAGGGTCAACTAATGAAAAACTGTTTTTT.

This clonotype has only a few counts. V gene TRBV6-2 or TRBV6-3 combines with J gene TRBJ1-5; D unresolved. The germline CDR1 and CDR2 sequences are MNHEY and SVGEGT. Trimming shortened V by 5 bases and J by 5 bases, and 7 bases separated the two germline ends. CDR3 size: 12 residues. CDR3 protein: CASSQRDQPQHF. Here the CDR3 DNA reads TGTGCCAGCAGTCAGAGGGATCAGCCCCAGCATTTT.

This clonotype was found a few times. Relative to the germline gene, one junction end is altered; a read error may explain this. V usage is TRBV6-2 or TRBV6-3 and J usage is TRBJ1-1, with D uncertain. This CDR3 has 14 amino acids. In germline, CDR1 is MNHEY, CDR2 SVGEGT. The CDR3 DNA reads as TGTGCCAGCAGTTACCGGGCTATGAACGCTGAAGCTTTCTTT. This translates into CASSYRAMNAEAFF.

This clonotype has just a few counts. Here the CDR3 reads CASSTFPGTDTQYF. The CDR3 DNA reads as TGTGCCAGCAGCACCTTCCCGGGAACGGATACGCAGTATTTT. V is TRBV9 and J is TRBJ2-3; possible D gene TRBD2, 5 bases. Germline V gene data show CDR1 as SGDLS and CDR2 as YYNGEE. CDR3 size: 14 residues. V was pared by 4 bases and J by 6 bases, with 15 bases between.

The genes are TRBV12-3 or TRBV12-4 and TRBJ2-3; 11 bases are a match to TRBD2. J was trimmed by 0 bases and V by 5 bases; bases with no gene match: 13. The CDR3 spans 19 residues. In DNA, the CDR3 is TGTGCCAGCAGTAACACCGGGACTAGCGGTACGTCTAGCACAGATACGCAGTATTTT. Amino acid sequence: CASSNTGTSGTSSTDTQYF.